This T cell receptor (beta chain) was sequenced during a study of shared clonotypes between healthy human individuals. Study information: The study drew on two women and a few men aged 18 to 49 as donors.

Sequencing used immunoSEQ multiplex PCR; TCRdb keeps in-frame clones, though not all of them. The sample includes 2,500,000 or so clones, roughly 93% of them seen just once. The V end lost 3 bases, the J end lost 7 bases, and 14 bases lay between the germline ends. The CDR3 totals 14 residues. Germline CDR1 SGHRS, CDR2 YFSETQ. The chain combines TRBV5-1 with TRBJ2-1; the D is unclear. The clonotype was recovered from a man between 18 and 29 years old in good health. Some clones in this sample may be carry-over from other donors' samples. Sequencing was carried out using naive CD4+ T cells from PBMCs. Stated subset: CD45RA+ positively selected. The CDR3 here is CASSSGPGGNEQFF. In DNA, the CDR3 is TGCGCCAGCAGCTCCGGGCCCGGTGGGAATGAGCAGTTCTTC. Supplemented by reference TRBV5-1 and TRBJ2-1, the full variable domain reads KAGVTQTPRYLIKTRGQQVTLSCSPISGHRSVSWYQQTPGQGLQFLFEYFSETQRNKGNFPGRFSGRQFSNSRSEMNVSTLELGDSALYLCASSSGPGGNEQFFGPGTRLTVL.